These 14 T cell receptor beta chains share one sample of origin, sequenced in a study of cytomegalovirus exposure and HLA in healthy donors. A multiplex PCR was run with 60 Vbeta primers and 13 Jbeta primers. Clones were sequenced by immunoSEQ multiplex PCR, and TCRdb holds only the in-frame ones, with some missing. In the table there are 65,000 or so clones, about 80% of which are singletons. Sequencing was done on a sample of PBMCs. Receptors originate from a woman in her thirties or forties in good health and CMV-seropositive.

V gene TRBV4-1 combines with J gene TRBJ1-5; 10 positions match TRBD1. Germline trimming cut 1 base from V and 0 bases from J; bases unmatched to any gene: 6. Germline V gene data show CDR1 as MGHRA and CDR2 as YSYEKL. The CDR3 loop spans 18 amino acids. CDR3 in DNA: TGCGCCAGCAGCCAAGGACAGGGGGCCCGATATAGCAATCAGCCCCAGCATTTT. This codes for CASSQGQGARYSNQPQHF.

This clone has just a few counts. The rearrangement links TRBV7-2 to TRBJ2-1; maybe TRBD2 (5 bases). Per germline, CDR1 SGHTA and CDR2 FQGNSA. This CDR3 is built from 15 residues. Trimming took off 5 bases at V and 7 bases at J, with 18 bases between the two ends. Here the CDR3 reads CASSPSRLAWNEQFF. The CDR3 DNA reads TGTGCCAGCAGCCCAAGTCGGCTAGCATGGAATGAGCAGTTCTTC.

This clone appeared once. The J gene is TRBJ2-3, the V gene TRBV6-1; no clear D gene. The CDR3 is 15 amino acids. V gave up 4 bases and J gave up 5 bases, with 16 bases separating them. The germline V gene has CDR1 MNHNS and CDR2 SASEGT. The CDR3 sequence is CASSGQAHKGDTQYF. The CDR3 DNA is TGTGCCAGCAGTGGACAAGCCCATAAAGGAGATACGCAGTATTTT.

V gene TRBV14 combines with J gene TRBJ1-1, with D tentatively TRBD1 (6 bases). From germline, CDR1 is SGHDN and CDR2 FVKESK. V lost 0 bases and J lost 8, with 16 bases in between. This CDR3 is 15 amino acids long. CDR3 region: CASSQDRRRTVEAFF. CDR3 DNA: TGTGCCAGCAGCCAAGATCGGCGGAGGACAGTGGAAGCTTTCTTT.

V and J are TRBV7-8 and TRBJ2-7, with 11 nucleotides matching TRBD1. V shed 5 bases, J shed 4 bases, and the junction held 7 bases outside the gene matches. The CDR3 has 15 amino acids. In germline, CDR1 is SGHVS, CDR2 FQNEAQ. CDR3 in amino acids: CASSSRTGGEYEQYF. The CDR3, as DNA: TGTGCCAGCAGCAGTAGGACAGGGGGCGAGTACGAGCAGTACTTC.

V is TRBV5-1 and J is TRBJ1-1; D possibly corresponds to TRBD1 (5 bases). The V end lost 0 bases, the J end lost 1 base, and 10 bases lay between the germline ends. Germline V lookup: CDR1 SGHRS, CDR2 YFSETQ. The CDR3 covers 15 residues. The CDR3 DNA reads as TGCGCCAGCAGCTTGGTGGCAGGGCAGAACACTGAAGCTTTCTTT. Protein product: CASSLVAGQNTEAFF. The variable domain in full, with the rest retrieved from reference TRBV5-1 and TRBJ1-1, is KAGVTQTPRYLIKTRGQQVTLSCSPISGHRSVSWYQQTPGQGLQFLFEYFSETQRNKGNFPGRFSGRQFSNSRSEMNVSTLELGDSALYLCASSLVAGQNTEAFFGQGTRLTVV.

This clone was seen just once. The chain couples TRBV13 to TRBJ1-2, with a weak D call TRBD1 (5 bases). Trimming cost V 5 bases and J 8 bases, with 9 bases left between them. The germline V gene encodes CDR1 PRHDT and CDR2 FYEKMQ (reference sequence). This CDR3 contains 11 residues. CDR3 loop: CASSPGGGYTF. The CDR3 DNA sequence: TGTGCCAGCAGCCCCGGGGGAGGCTACACCTTC.

The chain links TRBV7-3 to TRBJ2-5; TRBD2 matches at 12 bases. Trimming removed 1 base from V and 5 bases from J; junction bases left unmatched: 8. CDR1 SGHTA and CDR2 FQGTGA come from the germline V gene. The CDR3 totals 17 residues. CDR3 protein: CASSLIALAGGQETQYF. CDR3 DNA sequence: TGTGCCAGCAGCTTAATCGCGCTAGCGGGGGGGCAGGAGACCCAGTACTTC.

The V gene is TRBV4-1, the J gene TRBJ2-6; TRBD2 matches at 11 bases. This CDR3 is built from 19 residues. Germline CDR1 MGHRA, CDR2 YSYEKL. Trimming took 1 base from V and 0 from J; bases not matched to a gene: 5. CDR3 region: CASSQGTGTSGSGANVLTF. The CDR3 DNA sequence: TGCGCCAGCAGCCAAGGAACCGGGACTAGCGGCTCTGGGGCCAACGTCCTGACTTTC.

V gene TRBV10-2 combines with J gene TRBJ2-1; D is possibly TRBD1 (5 bases). Trimming cost V 11 bases and J 0 bases, with 14 bases left between them. Germline V lookup: CDR1 WSHSY, CDR2 SAAADI. The CDR3 is 14 amino acids. As DNA, the CDR3 is TGCGCCTCAAGGGGCCGGAGCTCCTACAATGAGCAGTTCTTC. Residues: CASRGRSSYNEQFF.

The V and J genes are TRBV10-3 and TRBJ1-5; D gene unclear. Trimming removed 10 bases from V and 6 bases from J, with 10 bases in between. The germline V gene has CDR1 ENHRY and CDR2 SYGVKD. The CDR3 sequence is 11 residues long. CDR3 protein: CATGSLQPQHF. In DNA form, the CDR3 reads TGTGCCACCGGGTCCCTTCAGCCCCAGCATTTT.

A word on this clone: Other DNA sequences in this sample translate to the same CDR3. CDR3 region: CASSPGGTDTQYF. For the CDR3, the DNA is TGCGCCAGCAGCCCGGGTGGGACAGATACGCAGTATTTT. The chain has TRBV5-1 and TRBJ2-3; the D is unclear. This CDR3 region has 13 residues. The V end was cut by 4 bases, the J end by 3 bases, with 9 bases between. Germline V gene sequence: CDR1 SGHRS, CDR2 YFSETQ.

This clone was detected a few times. V is TRBV7-8 and J is TRBJ2-3; tentatively, D is TRBD2 (6 bases). The CDR3 sequence is 16 residues long. Trimming stripped 2 bases from V and 3 bases from J, with 15 bases between. CDR1 SGHVS and CDR2 FQNEAQ come from the germline V gene. The CDR3 coding sequence is TGTGCCAGCAGCTTAACTGGTGCGGGGCGGACAGATACGCAGTATTTT. Amino acid sequence: CASSLTGAGRTDTQYF.

This sequence joins TRBV10-3 and TRBJ1-2; tentative D call: TRBD1 (5 bases). V shed 11 bases and J shed 7 bases, with 20 bases lying between them. The germline V gene has CDR1 ENHRY and CDR2 SYGVKD. The CDR3 runs 13 residues. CDR3 coding DNA: TGTGCCCCCATTGGGGATCAGGGAGGTGGCTACACCTTC. Its translation is CAPIGDQGGGYTF.